This entry concerns a single T cell receptor (beta chain). This clonotype was recorded many times. Its antigen is currently not known. The sample holds no much larger clone one base away, and base qualities are not on file. Ophthalmopathy patients had moderately to severely active disease, with a Clinical Activity Score of 3 or more, a NOSPECS grade of 4 or more, and a disease duration of less than 3 months. Exclusion was applied to patients with uncontrolled infections, other autoimmune diseases, pregnancy or lactation. Diagnoses were established on the basis of clinical symptoms, serum thyroxine and TRAb, thyroid ultrasound, and orbital computed tomography. Ficoll-Paque density gradient centrifugation was used to isolate PBMCs from approximately 11 ml of fresh peripheral blood. Total RNA was extracted using Trizol reagent, and RNA quality was assessed on an Agilent 2100 Bioanalyzer. Amplification of TCR beta CDR3 regions was carried out from RNA transcripts. A first-round RT-PCR of the TCR CDR3 used the HTBI primer set with the Qiagen OneStep RT-PCR kit. A second multiplex PCR round built the libraries, followed by size selection and purification. The libraries were sequenced on an Illumina HiSeq2000 using paired-end 100 bp reads. Per the authors' processing: SOAPnuke was used to process the raw data, removing reads that contained adapters or uncalled bases, had a mean Phred below 15, or lacked an exact match to the constant primer or identifier. COPE v1.2.5 was used to merge the high-quality paired reads, and each unique nucleotide sequence was defined as a clonotype. MiTCR v1.1 was used to align clonotypes to the IMGT TRBV, TRBD and TRBJ reference segments. Only V-J combinations with frequency above 0.0001, covering 99% to 99.2% of repertoires, were analysed. The TCS score was defined as F50 (clonal expansion) divided by E x V (chaos), with BLOSUM62-based TCRdist calculated between CDR3 peptides within each V-J. Welch's t-statistics and random forest reduced roughly 500 V-J features to 13, which were used in a naive Bayes classifier (R e1071). In TCRdb, the public reads were trimmed at Q25 with fastp and aligned with MiXCR, with productive beta chains retained. One record per CDR3 amino acid sequence lists the most common genes and DNA. TCRdb's processing, not the authors' own work, is the source of the V and J calls. The sample table lists 600,000 or so distinct CDR3 sequences, 13% to 15% of them with a count of one. Around 13% of the sample lies in the top ten.

Including the terminal cysteine and phenylalanine, the CDR3 comprises 15 residues. Left in the record is the CDR3 DNA by itself, 45 bases read in frame from the first base. From the germline V gene, CDR1 is MDHEN and CDR2 is SYDVKM. The junction carries 22 bases between V and J, which are trimmed by 6 bases and 8 bases respectively. The sample belongs to a study of T cells in Graves' hyperthyroidism and ophthalmopathy (dated by TCRdb to 2018 to 2020). Study-wide context: Peripheral blood was sampled at the time of initial diagnosis, prior to any treatment. Whether ophthalmopathy could be predicted prospectively was tested in an independent validation cohort made up of about 18 hyperthyroidism patients plus 17 patients who later progressed to ophthalmopathy. To identify TCR V-J signatures that set the groups apart, the researchers used a discovery cohort of about a hundred patients, made up of 40 to 45 with Graves' ophthalmopathy and 57 with stable Graves' hyperthyroidism. In addition, the study compared T-cell repertoires in thyroid tissue and in blood from over 5 Graves' hyperthyroidism patients. The 80 to 100 discovery patients were randomly divided into training and test sets at a 7:3 ratio. The paper describes TCR Vbeta CDR3 sequencing of 140 or so peripheral blood samples, made up of 43 ophthalmopathy patients, 70 to 75 hyperthyroidism patients and roughly 17 progressor patients. After sampling, hyperthyroidism patients received methimazole starting at 30 mg daily, and ophthalmopathy patients received high-dose intravenous methylprednisolone. Broader findings and caveats from the paper: Ophthalmopathy was separated from stable hyperthyroidism by a 13 V-J signature model, with around 90% sensitivity and 81% to 82% specificity obtained in cross-validation and 80%/75% obtained in testing. No statistical method was used to fix the sample size in advance, and group allocation was not hidden from the investigators. During validation, the model predicted progression to ophthalmopathy a median of roughly 7.1 months ahead of onset, with almost 71% sensitivity and 72.22% specificity. Most expanded thyroid clonotypes (frequency above 0.001) were also detected in blood, suggesting blood repertoires may reflect thyroid immune responses.

The TCR originated in a woman between 45 and 65 years old with Graves' ophthalmopathy. Specimen: blood. The receptor chain draws on TRBV28 and TRBJ1-2, and TRBD1 may be the D gene, going by 5 matching bases. The sequenced DNA: TGTGCCAGCAGCACTCTAGCCGGGCAGGGTAGGGGCTACACCTTC. Protein translation: CASSTLAGQGRGYTF.